One sample yielded the 21 T cell receptor beta chains listed below, sequenced in a study of shared clonotypes between healthy human individuals. TCRdb keeps only in-frame clones here, not all; method: immunoSEQ multiplex PCR. The sample consists of 230,000 or so clones, 50% to 80% of them appearing once. Sequenced input: memory CD4+ T cells sorted from blood. As to subset: CD45RA-negative fraction. Source of these receptors: a man in his thirties or forties in good health.

Note on this clone: The identical CDR3 is also encoded by other nucleotide sequences in the sample. The rearrangement uses TRBV5-1 and TRBJ2-1; D is undetermined. The V gene lost 4 bases and the J gene lost 4 bases, with 9 bases spanning the gap. The CDR3 has 13 residues. Germline V gene sequence: CDR1 SGHRS, CDR2 YFSETQ. Written as DNA, the CDR3 is TGCGCCAGCAGCCAGGATGGATACAATGAGCAGTTCTTC. Protein sequence: CASSQDGYNEQFF.

This clone was observed many times. This chain joins TRBV7-2 and TRBJ2-1; TRBD2 aligns across 8 bases. The germline V gene encodes CDR1 SGHTA and CDR2 FQGNSA. CDR3 length: 15 amino acids. Trimming took 4 bases from V and 5 from J; bases not matched to a gene: 7. DNA of the CDR3: TGTGCCAGCAGCTCAACGGGAGGGCATAACAATGAGCAGTTCTTC. Translating it yields CASSSTGGHNNEQFF. Supplemented by reference TRBV7-2 and TRBJ2-1, the full variable domain reads GAGVSQSPSNKVTEKGKDVELRCDPISGHTALYWYRQSLGQGLEFLIYFQGNSAPDKSGLPSDRFSAERTGGSVSTLTIQRTQQEDSAVYLCASSSTGGHNNEQFFGPGTRLTVL.

The chain employs TRBV6-5 and TRBJ2-5, with 8 bases fitting TRBD2. The germline gives CDR1 MNHEY, CDR2 SVGAGI. The CDR3 spans 13 residues. The J segment lost 5 bases and the V segment lost 8 bases, leaving 7 bases of the junction unmatched. The CDR3 region has the DNA TGTGCCAGCGGGACTAGTAATGTGGAGACCCAGTACTTC. Protein: CASGTSNVETQYF.

This clone has a handful of counts. The V call is TRBV4-2, the J call TRBJ2-7; weak D call: TRBD1 (8 bases). The CDR3 spans 16 residues. The ends were cut back, 1 base at V and 5 bases at J, with 18 bases in the middle. The germline V gene has CDR1 LGHNA and CDR2 YNFKEQ. CDR3 coding DNA: TGTGCCAGCAGCCAAGGAGCGGGGCAGGGGGCGCACGAGCAGTACTTC. Amino acids: CASSQGAGQGAHEQYF.

This clone was counted between two and nine times. The V call is TRBV29-1, the J call TRBJ1-1; no firm D call. Looked up from germline, CDR1 is SQVTM and CDR2 is ANQGSEA. The CDR3 has 12 amino acids. The germline V and J ends were trimmed by 7 bases and 8 bases, with 17 bases remaining between them. CDR3 amino acids: CSATQTVFEAFF. The CDR3 DNA sequence: TGCAGCGCAACTCAGACTGTTTTCGAAGCTTTCTTT.

J is TRBJ2-3 and V is TRBV9; 11 nucleotides align to TRBD2. The trim removed 4 bases at V and 6 bases at J, leaving 4 bases unmatched. CDR3 size: 14 residues. Germline CDR1 reads SGDLS; CDR2 reads YYNGEE. The chain's CDR3 is CASSLGLAADTQYF. CDR3 sequence (DNA): TGTGCCAGCAGCCTGGGACTAGCGGCCGATACGCAGTATTTT.

The chain is built from TRBV2 and TRBJ1-1; D might be TRBD1 (5 bases). V lost 3 bases and J lost 1, with 6 bases in between. CDR3 size: 13 residues. The germline CDR1 and CDR2 sequences are SNHLY and FYNNEI. CDR3 region: CASSEGPNTEAFF. CDR3 DNA sequence: TGTGCCAGCAGTGAGGGGCCGAACACTGAAGCTTTCTTT. The whole variable domain, remainder taken from reference TRBV2 and TRBJ1-1, is EPEVTQTPSHQVTQMGQEVILRCVPISNHLYFYWYRQILGQKVEFLVSFYNNEISEKSEIFDDQFSVERPDGSNFTLKIRSTKLEDSAMYFCASSEGPNTEAFFGQGTRLTVV.

On this clone: Its ends do not fully match the called genes, so a read error is possible. The CDR3 reads CSVELSAALNF. CDR3 bases: TGCAGCGTTGAATTGTCTGCAGCCTTGAACTTC. The rearrangement joins TRBV29-1 to TRBJ2-5; D uncertain. The CDR3 spans 11 residues. Germline loops: CDR1 SQVTM, CDR2 ANQGSEA. Full variable domain (outside the CDR3, taken from reference TRBV29-1 and TRBJ2-5): SAVISQKPSRDICQRGTSLTIQCQVDSQVTMMFWYRQQPGQSLTLIATANQGSEATYESGFVIDKFPISRPNLTFSTLTVSNMSPEDSSIYLCSVELSAALNFGPGTRLLVL.

The chain carries TRBV7-9 and TRBJ2-2, with 8 bases lining up with TRBD1. Germline V lookup: CDR1 SEHNR, CDR2 FQNEAQ (reference sequence). The CDR3 sequence is 15 residues long. J lost 7 bases, V lost 3 bases, and 7 bases had no gene match. Written as DNA, the CDR3 is TGTGCCAGCAGCTTCGGACAGGGAGTCTTCGGGGAGCTGTTTTTT. It yields the protein CASSFGQGVFGELFF.

This clone was found a few times. The chain uses TRBV28 and TRBJ2-2; D not resolved. CDR1 is MDHEN and CDR2 is SYDVKM in the germline V gene. Trimming removed 1 base from V and 8 bases from J, with 17 bases in between. CDR3 length: 16 residues. The CDR3 region has the DNA TGTGCCAGCAGTTTATATCGGGCAGCCTTTCAGGGGGAGCTGTTTTTT. Protein product: CASSLYRAAFQGELFF.

The V call is TRBV5-4, the J call TRBJ2-2; TRBD1 is a possible D gene (6 bases). The CDR3 is 14 residues long. The V end lost 4 bases, the J end lost 2 bases, and 9 bases lay between the germline ends. Looked up from germline, CDR1 is SGHNT and CDR2 is YYREEE (reference sequence). CDR3 amino acids: CASSRDINTGELFF. The CDR3 DNA follows: TGTGCCAGCAGCCGGGACATTAACACCGGGGAGCTGTTTTTT.

The V gene is TRBV2, the J gene TRBJ2-7; D ambiguous. The ends were cut back, 7 bases at V and 7 bases at J, with 11 bases in the middle. Germline V lookup: CDR1 SNHLY, CDR2 FYNNEI. The CDR3 spans 11 residues. As DNA, the CDR3 is TGTGCCAGCACCGCCCGATATGAGCAGTACTTC. It specifies CASTARYEQYF.

The chain uses TRBV5-6 and TRBJ2-1; 11 nucleotides align to TRBD1. There are 15 residues in the CDR3. Germline V gene sequence: CDR1 SGHDT, CDR2 YYEEEE. With 2 bases clipped from V and 6 bases from J, the junction kept 4 bases outside the gene matches. DNA of the CDR3: TGTGCCAGCAGCTTAGATGGGACAGGGGGCAATGAGCAGTTCTTC. It is translated as CASSLDGTGGNEQFF.

The chain links TRBV9 to TRBJ1-3, with TRBD1 as a possible D gene (5 bases). Trimming took off 3 bases at V and 2 bases at J, with 9 bases between the two ends. Germline values: CDR1 SGDLS, CDR2 YYNGEE. This CDR3 spans 14 amino acids. In nucleotides, the CDR3 is TGTGCCAGCAGCGAGGGGCATACTGGAAACACCATATATTTT. It yields the protein CASSEGHTGNTIYF.

This clone was seen a single time. The chain is built from TRBV2 and TRBJ2-1; 13 bases match TRBD2. Losses at the gene ends were 5 bases for V and 5 bases for J; bases not matched to a gene: 9. The V gene's germline CDR1 is SNHLY and CDR2 FYNNEI. The CDR3 has 17 amino acids. The CDR3 nucleotides read TGTGCCAGCAGTAGAAGACTAGCGGGAGGTACAAACAATGAGCAGTTCTTC. Encoded protein: CASSRRLAGGTNNEQFF.

The chain links TRBV27 to TRBJ2-2; tentatively, D is TRBD1 (5 bases). The germline V gene has CDR1 MNHEY and CDR2 SMNVEV (reference sequence). CDR3 length: 13 residues. Trimming cost V 7 bases and J 4 bases, with 10 bases left between them. The CDR3 bases are TGTGCCAGCAAGACTCAGGGCACCGGGGAGCTGTTTTTT. The encoded protein is CASKTQGTGELFF.

The V call is TRBV27, the J call TRBJ1-1; D unresolved. V shed 6 bases and J shed 1 base, with 12 bases lying between them. Germline V CDR1 and CDR2: MNHEY, SMNVEV (reference sequence). This CDR3 spans 14 amino acids. The CDR3, as DNA: TGTGCCAGCAGCCCGATTGAGAGGAACACTGAAGCTTTCTTT. It translates to CASSPIERNTEAFF.

V gene TRBV10-2 combines with J gene TRBJ2-7; 9 bases align to TRBD1. The ends lost 7 bases at V and 5 bases at J; junction bases unmatched: 6. The CDR3 spans 13 residues. Germline V CDR1 and CDR2: WSHSY, SAAADI. The CDR3 protein is CASKRNRGHEQYF. The CDR3 bases are TGCGCCAGCAAGCGTAACAGGGGGCACGAGCAGTACTTC.

This chain links TRBV2 with TRBJ2-2; 12 nucleotides match TRBD2. Looked up from germline, CDR1 is SNHLY and CDR2 is FYNNEI. Trimming removed 11 bases from V and 4 bases from J; junction bases left unmatched: 5. The CDR3 consists of 14 residues. CDR3 bases: TGTGCCGTACCTAGCGGGAGGGCCACCGGGGAGCTGTTTTTT. Protein sequence: CAVPSGRATGELFF.

This chain connects TRBV7-9 to TRBJ1-4, with 7 bases lining up with TRBD1. The CDR3 runs 17 residues. CDR1 and CDR2 (germline): SEHNR, FQNEAQ (reference sequence). After removal of 0 bases from V and 0 bases from J, the junction contained 4 bases not matched to a gene. The CDR3 DNA sequence: TGTGCCAGCAGCTTAGCGACAGGGCCTGCAACTAATGAAAAACTGTTTTTT. Protein: CASSLATGPATNEKLFF. Full variable domain (missing parts from reference TRBV7-9 and TRBJ1-4): DTGVSQNPRHKITKRGQNVTFRCDPISEHNRLYWYRQTLGQGPEFLTYFQNEAQLEKSRLLSDRFSAERPKGSFSTLEIQRTEQGDSAMYLCASSLATGPATNEKLFFGSGTQLSVL.

V gene TRBV2 combines with J gene TRBJ2-1, with 8 bases identical to TRBD1. V lost 5 bases to trimming and J lost 5 bases; unmatched junction nucleotides: 5. The CDR3 is 14 residues long. From germline, CDR1 is SNHLY and CDR2 FYNNEI. CDR3 nucleotides: TGTGCCAGCAGTCAAATGACAGGGGACAATGAGCAGTTCTTC. Protein: CASSQMTGDNEQFF.